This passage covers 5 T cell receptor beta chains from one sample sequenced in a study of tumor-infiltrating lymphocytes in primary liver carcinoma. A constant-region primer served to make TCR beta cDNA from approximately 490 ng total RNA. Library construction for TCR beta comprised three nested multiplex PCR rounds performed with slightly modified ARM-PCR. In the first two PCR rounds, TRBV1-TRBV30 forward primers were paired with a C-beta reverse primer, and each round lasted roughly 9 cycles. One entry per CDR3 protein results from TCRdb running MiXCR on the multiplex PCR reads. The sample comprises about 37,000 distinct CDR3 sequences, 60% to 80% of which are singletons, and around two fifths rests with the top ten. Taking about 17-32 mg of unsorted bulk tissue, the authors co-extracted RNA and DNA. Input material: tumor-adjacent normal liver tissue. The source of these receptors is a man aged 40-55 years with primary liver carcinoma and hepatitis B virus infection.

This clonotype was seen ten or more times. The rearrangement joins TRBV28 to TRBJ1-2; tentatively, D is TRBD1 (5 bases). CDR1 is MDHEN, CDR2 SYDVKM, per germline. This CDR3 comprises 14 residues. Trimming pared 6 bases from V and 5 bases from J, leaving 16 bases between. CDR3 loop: CASSRRDGPYGYTF. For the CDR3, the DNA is TGTGCCAGCAGCCGGCGGGACGGACCTTATGGCTACACCTTC.

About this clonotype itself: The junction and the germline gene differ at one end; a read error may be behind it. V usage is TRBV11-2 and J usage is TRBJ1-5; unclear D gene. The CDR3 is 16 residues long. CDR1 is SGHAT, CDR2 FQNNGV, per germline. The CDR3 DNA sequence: TGTGCCAGCAGCCTAGGAGACACGTGTTGGGCTCAGCACCAGCATTTT. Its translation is CASSLGDTCWAQHQHF.

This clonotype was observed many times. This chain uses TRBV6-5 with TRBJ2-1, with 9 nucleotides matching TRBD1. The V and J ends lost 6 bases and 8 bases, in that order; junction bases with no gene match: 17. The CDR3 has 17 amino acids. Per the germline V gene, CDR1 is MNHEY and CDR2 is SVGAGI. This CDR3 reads CASSPRAPGQGLYEQFF. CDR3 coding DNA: TGTGCCAGCAGCCCGAGGGCACCGGGACAGGGTTTGTATGAGCAGTTCTTC.

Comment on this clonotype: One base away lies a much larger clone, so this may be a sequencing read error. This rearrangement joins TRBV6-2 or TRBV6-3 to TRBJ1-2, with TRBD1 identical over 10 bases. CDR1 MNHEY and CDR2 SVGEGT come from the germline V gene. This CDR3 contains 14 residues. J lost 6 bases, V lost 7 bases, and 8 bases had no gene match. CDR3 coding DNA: TGTGCCAGCACTTTTCGACAGGGGGCTAATGGCTACACCTTC. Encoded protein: CASTFRQGANGYTF.

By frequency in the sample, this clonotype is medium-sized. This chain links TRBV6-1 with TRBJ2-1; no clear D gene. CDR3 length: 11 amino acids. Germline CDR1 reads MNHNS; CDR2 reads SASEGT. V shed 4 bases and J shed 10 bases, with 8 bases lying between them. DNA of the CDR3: TGTGCCAGCAGTGTAAACTTAGAGCAGTTCTTC. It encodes CASSVNLEQFF.